Listed below are T cell receptor beta chains from one sample, sequenced in a study of T cells after yellow fever vaccination. MiXCR, applied by TCRdb to the 5' RACE reads, yields one record per CDR3 protein. The data show under 400,000 distinct CDR3 sequences, approximately 10% seen once. Sequencing used PBMCs, obtained on the day of the first yellow fever vaccination. The receptors were gathered from a man in his late teens or twenties who received the YFV17D yellow fever vaccine. Each CDR3 is given with its conserved first and last residue. A D gene is named only where the DNA matches it firmly. Not every row has a clone size; where given, it reads once, few, many or a size class.

TRBV6-5	TRBJ2-7	TRBD1	.	TGTGCCAGCAGTTCACCAGGGGGCGACGAGCAGTACTTC	CASSSPGGDEQYF
TRBV6-5	TRBJ1-5	.	many	TGTGCCAGCAGTTACTCTACAGGGATCCAGCCCCAGCATTTT	CASSYSTGIQPQHF
TRBV9	TRBJ2-1	.	.	TGTGCCAGCAGCGAGGGGGGGGCCTGGGGGAATGAGCAGTTCTTC	CASSEGGAWGNEQFF
TRBV20-1	TRBJ2-5	TRBD2	.	TGCAGTGCGGGGGGAGGGACTAACCAAGAGACCCAGTACTTC	CSAGGGTNQETQYF
TRBV11-2	TRBJ2-5	.	.	TGTGCCAGCAGCCCAAGTTACTCACAAGAGACCCAGTACTTC	CASSPSYSQETQYF
TRBV4-3	TRBJ2-3	TRBD2	.	TGCGCCAGCAGCCAAAAAGGACTAGCGAGAACAGATACGCAGTATTTT	CASSQKGLARTDTQYF
TRBV7-2	TRBJ1-1	.	few	TGTGCCAGCAGCTTAGAACACAAGAACACTGAAGCTTTCTTT	CASSLEHKNTEAFF
TRBV11-2	TRBJ2-7	.	.	TGTGCCATCAGCTTAGAAGGTCCGGGGAGAGCCTACGAGCAGTACTTC	CAISLEGPGRAYEQYF
TRBV6-1	TRBJ1-5	.	few	TGTGCCAGCAGTAGCCGAACAGGGATGGGCAATCAGCCCCAGCATTTT	CASSSRTGMGNQPQHF
TRBV9	TRBJ2-7	.	few	TGTGCCAGCAGCGTAGGTACAGGAACCTACGAGCAGTACTTC	CASSVGTGTYEQYF
TRBV5-1	TRBJ2-6	.	few	TGCGCCAGCAGCTTGGCGGGGGCCCGCCCTGGGGCCAACGTCCTGACTTTC	CASSLAGARPGANVLTF
TRBV20-1	TRBJ2-5	.	many	TGCAGTGCTAAGGGGGGGCAAGAGACCCAGTACTTC	CSAKGGQETQYF
TRBV20-1	TRBJ2-3	.	.	TGCAGTGCCCGATGGGACATAAATACGCAGTATTTT	CSARWDINTQYF